These 25 T cell receptor beta chains share one sample of origin, sequenced in a study of cytomegalovirus exposure and HLA in healthy donors. PCR used 60 Vbeta primers and 13 Jbeta primers. Method: immunoSEQ multiplex PCR; TCRdb's copy keeps in-frame clones and lacks some. Counted here are tens of thousands of clones, about 66% occurring once; the ten biggest clones make up roughly a fifth. Sequencing input: PBMCs. The source is a woman aged 50 to 65 in good health and CMV-seropositive.

This clone was seen a few times. The chain combines TRBV28 with TRBJ2-7; 8 bases are shared with TRBD2. The V segment lost 6 bases and the J segment 2 bases; nucleotides outside the gene matches: 12. The germline V gene has CDR1 MDHEN and CDR2 SYDVKM. The CDR3 loop spans 16 amino acids. The CDR3 sequence: CASSPWAGGSTYEQYF. The CDR3 DNA reads TGTGCCAGCAGCCCCTGGGCGGGGGGCTCTACCTACGAGCAGTACTTC.

The gene calls are TRBV21-1 and TRBJ2-6; the table's D gene call, TRBD2, was not cross checked with the DNA. TRBV21-1 is a pseudogene locus. This CDR3 contains 20 residues. This chain's CDR3 is CASSKVRPGLWCSGANVLTF. In nucleotides, the CDR3 is TGTGCCAGCAGCAAAGTTCGCCCGGGACTTTGGTGCTCTGGGGCCAACGTCCTGACTTTC.

The gene calls are TRBV2 and TRBJ2-1; 9 bases align to TRBD2. Looked up from germline, CDR1 is SNHLY and CDR2 is FYNNEI. The CDR3 runs 17 residues. Unmatched junction bases numbered 10, after V lost 3 bases and J lost 4 bases. The CDR3 here is CASSEGGASGEYNEQFF. CDR3 coding DNA: TGTGCCAGCAGTGAGGGTGGGGCTAGCGGGGAATACAATGAGCAGTTCTTC.

The chain has TRBV28 and TRBJ2-3; TRBD2 aligns across 8 bases. Per the germline V gene, CDR1 is MDHEN and CDR2 is SYDVKM. The CDR3 spans 15 residues. J lost 4 bases, V lost 6 bases, and 9 bases had no gene match. CDR3 coding DNA: TGTGCCAGCAGCCCCCTCGGGGGGGCGGCAGATACGCAGTATTTT. This gives the protein CASSPLGGAADTQYF.

This clone was picked up a small number of times. The chain is built from TRBV10-1 and TRBJ2-2; D remains ambiguous. This CDR3 comprises 15 residues. Germline loops: CDR1 WNHNN, CDR2 SYGVQD (reference sequence). The V gene lost 5 bases and the J gene lost 2 bases, with 12 bases spanning the gap. The CDR3 coding sequence is TGCGCCAGCAGTTCGTCGTACAGCAACACCGGGGAGCTGTTTTTT. Amino acids: CASSSSYSNTGELFF.

J is TRBJ2-1 and V is TRBV27; 8 bases agree with TRBD1. From germline, CDR1 is MNHEY and CDR2 SMNVEV (reference sequence). The V segment lost 5 bases and the J segment 5 bases; nucleotides outside the gene matches: 8. The CDR3 runs to 15 residues. CDR3 residues: CASSLRTGTNNEQFF. In DNA, the CDR3 is TGTGCCAGCAGTCTCCGGACAGGGACCAACAATGAGCAGTTCTTC.

This clone appeared a few times. V is TRBV4-1 and J is TRBJ2-3, with D unresolved. The germline V gene has CDR1 MGHRA and CDR2 YSYEKL. V lost 1 base and J 5 bases, leaving 4 bases between the germline ends. The CDR3 extends over 12 amino acids. CDR3 bases: TGCGCCAGCAGCCAAGGGAGAGATACGCAGTATTTT. Amino acid sequence: CASSQGRDTQYF.

This clone was seen only a few times. The V call is TRBV15, the J call TRBJ1-3, with a possible D match to TRBD1 (5 bases). This CDR3 comprises 15 residues. Germline CDR1 and CDR2: LNHNV and YYDKDF (reference sequence). Trimming removed 2 bases at V and 0 bases at J, with 8 bases between. CDR3 loop: CATSRQGFSGNTIYF. The CDR3 nucleotides read TGTGCCACCAGCAGACAGGGCTTCTCTGGAAACACCATATATTTT.

V usage is TRBV11-1 and J usage is TRBJ1-2, with D maybe TRBD1 (5 bases). V lost 6 bases to trimming and J lost 7 bases, with 21 bases between them. This CDR3 is 15 amino acids long. Germline CDR1 reads SGHAT; CDR2 reads FQDESV (reference sequence). CDR3 residues: CASRGLEGTESGYTF. CDR3 bases: TGTGCCAGCAGAGGTCTGGAGGGGACGGAGAGTGGCTACACCTTC. The full variable domain, in which reference TRBV11-1 and TRBJ1-2 provide the parts outside the CDR3, is EAEVAQSPRYKITEKSQAVAFWCDPISGHATLYWYRQILGQGPELLVQFQDESVVDDSQLPKDRFSAERLKGVDSTLKIQPAELGDSAMYLCASRGLEGTESGYTFGSGTRLTVV.

The chain carries TRBV7-9 and TRBJ2-3; possibly TRBD1 for D (5 bases). The CDR3 loop spans 14 amino acids. The V end was cut by 1 base, the J end by 6 bases, with 11 bases between. Germline CDR1 reads SEHNR; CDR2 reads FQNEAQ (reference sequence). In DNA form, the CDR3 reads TGTGCCAGCAGCTTAGACAGGCCTAGGGATACGCAGTATTTT. Protein product: CASSLDRPRDTQYF.

The chain employs TRBV7-9 and TRBJ2-1; D perhaps matches TRBD2 (6 bases). Between the trimmed V and J ends, which lost 2 bases and 12 bases, there was a span of 8 bases. The CDR3 is 11 residues long. Germline values: CDR1 SEHNR, CDR2 FQNEAQ (reference sequence). The CDR3 nucleotides read TGTGCCAGCAGCTTAAACGGGGGGCAGTTCTTC. This sequence encodes CASSLNGGQFF.

This clone has just one count. The rearrangement links TRBV30 to TRBJ1-5; no firm D call. The germline gives CDR1 GTSNPN, CDR2 SVGIG (reference sequence). There are 15 residues in the CDR3. The germline V and J ends were trimmed by 4 bases and 4 bases, with 17 bases remaining between them. CDR3 amino acids: CAWTQDGGPNQPQHF. DNA of the CDR3: TGTGCCTGGACCCAGGACGGAGGACCTAATCAGCCCCAGCATTTT.

The V call is TRBV28, the J call TRBJ2-7, with a weak D call TRBD1 (5 bases). Trimming stripped 10 bases from V and 7 bases from J, with 23 bases between. Germline V gene sequence: CDR1 MDHEN, CDR2 SYDVKM. The CDR3 sequence is 14 residues long. CDR3 bases: TGTGCCATCAATCAAGGGGCCCGAACCATGGAGCAGTACTTC. Encoded protein: CAINQGARTMEQYF.

The chain recombines TRBV2 with TRBJ1-1, with D maybe TRBD1 (5 bases). The CDR3 is 13 amino acids. V dropped 8 bases and J dropped 6 bases, with 16 bases sitting between them. Per the germline V gene, CDR1 is SNHLY and CDR2 is FYNNEI. The CDR3 DNA follows: TGTGCCAGCGGCCAGGGTTTCGGTCCTGAAGCTTTCTTT. Its protein product is CASGQGFGPEAFF.

V gene TRBV2 combines with J gene TRBJ1-1; D uncertain. Per germline, CDR1 SNHLY and CDR2 FYNNEI. This CDR3 spans 11 amino acids. The ends were cut back, 7 bases at V and 0 bases at J, with 3 bases in the middle. This CDR3 is CASIMNTEAFF. DNA for the CDR3: TGTGCCAGCATCATGAACACTGAAGCTTTCTTT.

The rearrangement links TRBV7-2 to TRBJ2-1, with 12 positions matching TRBD2. J lost 7 bases, V lost 2 bases, and 3 bases had no gene match. The CDR3 contains 15 residues. Germline CDR1 SGHTA, CDR2 FQGNSA. Here the CDR3 DNA reads TGTGCCAGCAGCTTAAGGACTAGCGGGGCTAATGAGCAGTTCTTC. This gives the protein CASSLRTSGANEQFF. Looking up the rest from reference TRBV7-2 and TRBJ2-1 gives the full variable domain: GAGVSQSPSNKVTEKGKDVELRCDPISGHTALYWYRQSLGQGLEFLIYFQGNSAPDKSGLPSDRFSAERTGGSVSTLTIQRTQQEDSAVYLCASSLRTSGANEQFFGPGTRLTVL.

In DNA form, the CDR3 reads TGTGCCAGCAGTTCTCGCGGGGAGCTGTTTTTT. Protein sequence: CASSSRGELFF. V usage is TRBV6-5 and J usage is TRBJ2-2; D call uncertain. This CDR3 contains 11 residues. From germline, CDR1 is MNHEY and CDR2 SVGAGI. Trimming shortened V by 4 bases and J by 7 bases, and 4 bases separated the two germline ends.

The chain employs TRBV13 and TRBJ2-3, with D perhaps TRBD1 (7 bases). Germline lookup yields CDR1 PRHDT and CDR2 FYEKMQ (reference sequence). Trimming cost V 4 bases and J 0 bases, with 14 bases left between them. The CDR3 totals 16 residues. CDR3 bases: TGTGCCAGCAGCTCTGACAGGGACTCTAGCACAGATACGCAGTATTTT. Its protein product is CASSSDRDSSTDTQYF.

This clone showed up just once. For the CDR3, the DNA is TGTGCCAGTAGTTCCAGGGTGATCTCTGGAAACACCATATATTTT. Amino acids: CASSSRVISGNTIYF. The chain is built from TRBV19 and TRBJ1-3, with D perhaps matching TRBD1 (5 bases). V was cut by 5 bases and J by 0 bases, with 11 bases left in between. Germline CDR1 LNHDA, CDR2 SQIVND (reference sequence). There are 15 residues in the CDR3.

The chain combines TRBV9 with TRBJ1-2; 8 bases fit TRBD1. The CDR3 runs 15 residues. With 4 bases clipped from V and 5 bases from J, the junction kept 10 bases outside the gene matches. Germline-derived CDR1 and CDR2 are SGDLS and YYNGEE. The CDR3 DNA is TGTGCCAGCAGCCCCCAACCAGGGGGCGGGTATGGCTACACCTTC. Its protein is CASSPQPGGGYGYTF.

The CDR3 loop is CASSGPGQSTGELFF. The CDR3 DNA follows: TGTGCCAGCAGCGGCCCGGGACAGAGCACCGGGGAGCTGTTTTTT. This chain uses TRBV9 with TRBJ2-2; 7 bases match TRBD1. Trimming at V came to 3 bases and at J to 4 bases, leaving 6 bases not matched to a gene. In germline, CDR1 is SGDLS, CDR2 YYNGEE. The CDR3 has 15 amino acids.

V is TRBV18 and J is TRBJ2-1, with 9 bases identical to TRBD2. The V gene end was trimmed by 1 base and the J gene end by 5 bases; junction bases not matched to a gene: 3. CDR3 length equals 15 residues. Germline CDR1 is KGHSH and CDR2 is LQKENI. CDR3 residues: CASSPLAGENNEQFF. The CDR3 DNA is TGTGCCAGCTCACCACTAGCGGGGGAAAACAATGAGCAGTTCTTC.

A single count supports this clone. The chain is built from TRBV28 and TRBJ2-2, with 12 bases identical to TRBD2. The CDR3 is 22 amino acids. J lost 4 bases, V lost 5 bases, and 23 bases had no gene match. Germline V gene sequence: CDR1 MDHEN, CDR2 SYDVKM. In DNA form, the CDR3 reads TGTGCCAGCAGTCATTACTCTACGGAAAAAACTAGCGGGGGGCTCGGCACCGGGGAGCTGTTTTTT. Protein: CASSHYSTEKTSGGLGTGELFF.

V is TRBV28 and J is TRBJ1-5; the D is unclear. Germline V gives CDR1 MDHEN, CDR2 SYDVKM. With 2 bases removed from V and 3 bases from J, the gap between germline ends came to 17 bases. This CDR3 has 17 residues. CDR3 DNA: TGTGCCAGCAGTTTAACCTCGCGGGCGGGCCTCAATCAGCCCCAGCATTTT. It yields the protein CASSLTSRAGLNQPQHF.

The chain recombines TRBV28 with TRBJ2-7; D is perhaps TRBD1 (5 bases). V lost 5 bases to trimming and J lost 3 bases, with 14 bases between them. The germline V gene encodes CDR1 MDHEN and CDR2 SYDVKM. The CDR3 covers 14 residues. In DNA, the CDR3 is TGTGCCAGCAGTCCCCCAGGGCCCATCTACGAGCAGTACTTC. It encodes CASSPPGPIYEQYF.